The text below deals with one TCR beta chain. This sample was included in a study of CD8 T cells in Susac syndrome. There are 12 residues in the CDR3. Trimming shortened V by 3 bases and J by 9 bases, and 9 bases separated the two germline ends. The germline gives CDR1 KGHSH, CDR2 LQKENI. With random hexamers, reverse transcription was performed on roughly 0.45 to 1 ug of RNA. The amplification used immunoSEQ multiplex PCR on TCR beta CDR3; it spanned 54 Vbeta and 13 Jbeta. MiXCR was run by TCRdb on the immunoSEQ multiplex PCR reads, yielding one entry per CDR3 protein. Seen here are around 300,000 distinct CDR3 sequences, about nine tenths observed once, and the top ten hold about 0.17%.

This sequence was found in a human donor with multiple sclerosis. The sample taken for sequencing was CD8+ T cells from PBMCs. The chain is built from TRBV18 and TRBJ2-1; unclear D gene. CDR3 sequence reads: CASSPRWGEQFF. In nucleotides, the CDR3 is TGTGCCAGCTCACCCCGGTGGGGTGAGCAGTTCTTC.